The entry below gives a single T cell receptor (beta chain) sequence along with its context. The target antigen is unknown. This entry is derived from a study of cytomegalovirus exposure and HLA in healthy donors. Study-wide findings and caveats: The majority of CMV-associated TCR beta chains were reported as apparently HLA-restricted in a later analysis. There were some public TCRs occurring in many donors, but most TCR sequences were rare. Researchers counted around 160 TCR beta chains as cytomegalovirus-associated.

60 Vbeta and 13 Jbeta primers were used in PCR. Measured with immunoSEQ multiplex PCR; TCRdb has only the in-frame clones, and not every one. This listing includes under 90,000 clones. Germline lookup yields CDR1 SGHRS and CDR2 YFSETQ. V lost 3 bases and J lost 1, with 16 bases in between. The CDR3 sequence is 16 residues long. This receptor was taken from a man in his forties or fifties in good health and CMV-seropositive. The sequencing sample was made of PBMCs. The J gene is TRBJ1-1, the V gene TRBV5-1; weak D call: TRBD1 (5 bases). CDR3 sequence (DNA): TGCGCCAGCAGCTACCGTGCGGGGCTGGGGAACACTGAAGCTTTCTTT. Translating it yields CASSYRAGLGNTEAFF.